This TCR beta chain originates from a study of OX40 agonist ivuxolimab in advanced cancers. Study overall: Enrolled patients in dose escalation had cancers that were hepatocellular carcinoma, melanoma, renal cell or head and neck cancer.

Sequenced by immunoSEQ multiplex PCR; TCRdb stores in-frame clones only, minus some. In the table there are some 150,000 clones, 85% to 95% of which are singletons. As concerns this clone: Its antigen is not known.

General observations from the study: Clonal expansion was seen in CD4+ and CD8+ blood T cells by week 6 at 0.1 to 3.0 mg/kg.

The CDR3 loop spans 13 amino acids. The V gene lost 2 bases and the J gene lost 4 bases, with 8 bases spanning the gap. The V gene's germline CDR1 is LGHNA and CDR2 YSLEER. The source is an adult with an advanced solid tumor such as melanoma, head and neck, liver or kidney cancer. The input for sequencing was CD4+ or CD8+ T cells sorted from blood, taken in a trial of the OX40 agonist ivuxolimab. The chain uses TRBV4-3 and TRBJ1-2, with D uncertain. CDR3 coding DNA: TGCGCCAGCAGCCAAATCGGGAGCTATGGCTACACCTTC. Residues: CASSQIGSYGYTF.